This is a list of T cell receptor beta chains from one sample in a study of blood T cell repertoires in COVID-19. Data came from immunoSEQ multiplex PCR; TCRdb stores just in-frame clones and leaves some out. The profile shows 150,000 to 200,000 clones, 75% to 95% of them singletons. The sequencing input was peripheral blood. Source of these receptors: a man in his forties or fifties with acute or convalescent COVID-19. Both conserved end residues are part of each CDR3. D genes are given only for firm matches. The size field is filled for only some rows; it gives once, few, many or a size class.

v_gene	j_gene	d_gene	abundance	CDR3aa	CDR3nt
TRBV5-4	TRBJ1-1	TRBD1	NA	CASSTTGVNTEAFF	TGTGCCAGCAGCACGACAGGGGTGAACACTGAAGCTTTCTTT
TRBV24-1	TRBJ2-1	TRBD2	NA	CATSGGGGTSGRGNEQFF	TGTGCCACCAGTGGCGGGGGTGGGACTAGCGGGAGAGGGAATGAGCAGTTCTTC
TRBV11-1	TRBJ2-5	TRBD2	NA	CASSLAPSGSQETQYF	TGTGCCAGCAGCTTAGCGCCTAGCGGGAGCCAAGAGACCCAGTACTTC
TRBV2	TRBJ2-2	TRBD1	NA	CASKLTGTGNTGELFF	TGTGCCAGCAAACTAACCGGGACAGGCAACACCGGGGAGCTGTTTTTT
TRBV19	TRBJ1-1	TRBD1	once	CASSITGGGEAFF	TGTGCCAGTAGTATTACAGGGGGAGGTGAAGCTTTCTTT
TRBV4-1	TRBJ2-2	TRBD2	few	CASSQATSGRYTGELFF	TGCGCCAGCAGCCAAGCGACTAGCGGGAGGTATACCGGGGAGCTGTTTTTT
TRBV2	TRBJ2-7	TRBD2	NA	CASRAGLAGEHEQYF	TGTGCCAGCAGAGCGGGACTAGCGGGAGAGCACGAGCAGTACTTC
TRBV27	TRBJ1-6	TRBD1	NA	CASSLGRGRYSPLHF	TGTGCCAGCAGTTTAGGTAGGGGGCGTTATTCACCCCTCCACTTT
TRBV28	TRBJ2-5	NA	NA	CASSFPAGSVQETQYF	TGTGCCAGCAGTTTTCCGGCAGGGTCTGTTCAAGAGACCCAGTACTTC
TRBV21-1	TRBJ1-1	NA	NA	CASSNHGRGAEAFF	TGTGCCAGCAGCAACCACGGGAGGGGCGCTGAAGCTTTCTTT
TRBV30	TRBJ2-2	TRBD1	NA	CAWSTDRGYGELFF	TGTGCCTGGAGTACGGACAGGGGGTACGGGGAGCTGTTTTTT
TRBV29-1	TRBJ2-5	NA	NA	CSVDWGLVQETQYF	TGCAGCGTTGATTGGGGACTCGTCCAAGAGACCCAGTACTTC
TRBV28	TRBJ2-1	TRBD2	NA	CASSSPLRLAGYNEQFF	TGTGCCAGCAGCTCCCCTCTCCGACTAGCGGGATACAATGAGCAGTTCTTC
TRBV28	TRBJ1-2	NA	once	CASRQTGTIDGYTF	TGTGCCAGCAGGCAAACCGGGACTATCGATGGCTACACCTTC
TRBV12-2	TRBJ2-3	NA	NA	CASRLDSLEGRSTDTQYF	TGTGCAAGTCGCTTAGATTCCCTTGAGGGCAGGAGCACAGATACGCAGTATTTT
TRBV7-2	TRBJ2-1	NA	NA	CASSSFRGNEQFF	TGTGCCAGCAGCTCTTTTCGGGGAAATGAGCAGTTCTTC
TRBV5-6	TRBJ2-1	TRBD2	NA	CASSLAWLAGVSYNEQFF	TGTGCCAGCAGCTTGGCCTGGCTAGCGGGAGTTTCCTACAATGAGCAGTTCTTC
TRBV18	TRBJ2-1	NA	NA	CASSPRGSNEQFF	TGTGCCAGCTCCCCAAGGGGCAGCAATGAGCAGTTCTTC
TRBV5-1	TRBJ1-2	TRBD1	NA	CASSSGQDYGYTF	TGCGCCAGCAGCTCGGGACAGGACTATGGCTACACCTTC
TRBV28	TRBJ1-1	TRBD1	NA	CASRVDRAGTEAFF	TGTGCCAGCAGGGTGGACAGGGCCGGCACTGAAGCTTTCTTT
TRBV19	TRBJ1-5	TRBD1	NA	CASSPIRQGIHQPQHF	TGTGCCAGTAGTCCGATAAGACAGGGGATTCACCAGCCCCAGCATTTT
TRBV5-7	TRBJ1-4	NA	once	CASSLRSKLFF	TGTGCCAGCAGCCTCAGGTCGAAACTGTTTTTT
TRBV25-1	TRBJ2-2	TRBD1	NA	CASSARDRVDTGELFF	TGTGCCAGCAGTGCCCGGGACAGGGTTGACACCGGGGAGCTGTTTTTT
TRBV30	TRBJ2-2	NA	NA	CAWSEEAGELFF	TGTGCCTGGAGCGAAGAGGCCGGGGAGCTGTTTTTT
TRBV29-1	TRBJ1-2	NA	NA	CSAWTETYGYTF	TGCAGCGCTTGGACAGAAACCTATGGCTACACCTTC
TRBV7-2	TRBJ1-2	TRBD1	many	CASSTPGGFWGYTF	TGTGCCAGCAGCACACCAGGGGGCTTCTGGGGCTACACCTTC
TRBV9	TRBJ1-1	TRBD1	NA	CASSASDRAAEAFF	TGTGCCAGCAGCGCCTCGGACAGGGCGGCTGAAGCTTTCTTT
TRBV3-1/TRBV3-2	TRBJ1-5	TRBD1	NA	CASSHGTGSQPQHF	TGTGCCAGCAGCCACGGGACAGGGAGCCAGCCCCAGCATTTT
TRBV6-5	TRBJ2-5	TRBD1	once	CASSLAGGETQYF	TGTGCCAGCAGTTTGGCAGGGGGAGAGACCCAGTACTTC
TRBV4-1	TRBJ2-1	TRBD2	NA	CASSPGLAGYNEQFF	TGCGCCAGCAGCCCGGGACTAGCGGGGTACAATGAGCAGTTCTTC
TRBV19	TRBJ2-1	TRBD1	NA	CASSGPGQGFDEQFF	TGTGCCAGTAGCGGCCCGGGACAGGGTTTCGATGAGCAGTTCTTC
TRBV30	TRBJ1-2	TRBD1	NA	CAWGQGYYGYTF	TGTGCCTGGGGACAGGGCTACTATGGCTACACCTTC
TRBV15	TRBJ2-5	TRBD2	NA	CATSRRTSGGETQYF	TGTGCCACCAGCAGAAGGACTAGCGGGGGGGAGACCCAGTACTTC
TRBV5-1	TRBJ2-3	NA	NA	CASSPDRPATDTQYF	TGCGCCAGCAGTCCCGACAGACCGGCCACAGATACGCAGTATTTT
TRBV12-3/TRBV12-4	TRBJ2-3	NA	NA	CASTFTDTQYF	TGTGCCAGCACCTTCACAGATACGCAGTATTTT
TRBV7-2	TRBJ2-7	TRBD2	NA	CASSKARQGLAGNEQYF	TGTGCCAGCAGCAAAGCCAGACAGGGTCTAGCGGGAAACGAGCAGTACTTC
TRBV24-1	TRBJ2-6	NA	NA	CATSDPSGPFGANVLTF	TGTGCCACCAGTGACCCATCTGGGCCGTTTGGGGCCAACGTCCTGACTTTC
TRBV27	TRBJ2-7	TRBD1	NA	CASRPTGGAYEQYF	TGTGCCAGCAGACCGACAGGGGGCGCCTACGAGCAGTACTTC
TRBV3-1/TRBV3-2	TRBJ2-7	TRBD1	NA	CASSRQGGSYEQYF	TGTGCCAGCAGCCGACAGGGCGGCTCCTACGAGCAGTACTTC
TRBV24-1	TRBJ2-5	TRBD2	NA	CATSDGGRAETQYF	TGTGCCACCAGTGATGGCGGGAGGGCGGAGACCCAGTACTTC
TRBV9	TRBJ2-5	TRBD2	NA	CASSVGGLAGQETQYF	TGTGCCAGCAGCGTAGGAGGACTAGCGGGACAAGAGACCCAGTACTTC
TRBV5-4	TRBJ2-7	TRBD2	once	CASSPARSGAYEQYF	TGTGCCAGCAGCCCCGCGCGTAGCGGGGCCTACGAGCAGTACTTC
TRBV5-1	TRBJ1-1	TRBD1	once	CASSLGVGQYTEAFF	TGCGCCAGCAGCTTGGGCGTGGGACAGTACACTGAAGCTTTCTTT
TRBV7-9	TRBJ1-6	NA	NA	CASSLAGGVSYNSPLHF	TGTGCCAGCAGCTTAGCTGGGGGGGTCTCCTATAATTCACCCCTCCACTTT
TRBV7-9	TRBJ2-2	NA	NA	CASSLGGQNTGELFF	TGTGCCAGCAGCTTGGGGGGACAGAATACCGGGGAGCTGTTTTTT
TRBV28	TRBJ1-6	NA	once	CASSLLVTANNSPLHF	TGTGCCAGCAGTTTGTTAGTGACAGCAAATAATTCACCCCTCCACTTT
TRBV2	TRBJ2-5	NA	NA	CASSGLSGTLVHQETQYF	TGTGCCAGCAGTGGCCTTTCCGGGACTCTCGTCCATCAAGAGACCCAGTACTTC
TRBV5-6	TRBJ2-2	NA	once	CASRRQTGTGELFF	TGTGCCAGCAGAAGGCAAACAGGGACCGGGGAGCTGTTTTTT
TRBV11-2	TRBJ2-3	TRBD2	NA	CASSLSGGASDTQYF	TGTGCCAGCAGCTTAAGCGGGGGGGCCTCAGATACGCAGTATTTT
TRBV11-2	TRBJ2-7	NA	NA	CASSLDGRTYEQYF	TGTGCCAGCAGCTTAGACGGGAGAACGTACGAGCAGTACTTC